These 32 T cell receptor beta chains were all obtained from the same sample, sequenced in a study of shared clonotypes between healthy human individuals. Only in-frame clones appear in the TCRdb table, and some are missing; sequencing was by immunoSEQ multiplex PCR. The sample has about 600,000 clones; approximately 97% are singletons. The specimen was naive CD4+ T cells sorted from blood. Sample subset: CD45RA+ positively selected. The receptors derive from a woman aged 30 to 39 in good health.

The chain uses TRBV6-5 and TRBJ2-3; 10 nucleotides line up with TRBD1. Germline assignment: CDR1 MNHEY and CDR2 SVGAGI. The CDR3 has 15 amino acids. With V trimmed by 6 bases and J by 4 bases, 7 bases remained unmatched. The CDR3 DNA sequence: TGTGCCAGCAGCCGACAGGGGGCAAGACCAGATACGCAGTATTTT. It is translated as CASSRQGARPDTQYF.

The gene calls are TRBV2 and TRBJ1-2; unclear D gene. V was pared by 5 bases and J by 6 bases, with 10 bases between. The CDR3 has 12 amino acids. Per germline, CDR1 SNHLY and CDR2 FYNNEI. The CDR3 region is CASSRREHGYTF. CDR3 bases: TGTGCCAGCAGTCGGAGGGAACATGGCTACACCTTC. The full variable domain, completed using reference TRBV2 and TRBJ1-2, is EPEVTQTPSHQVTQMGQEVILRCVPISNHLYFYWYRQILGQKVEFLVSFYNNEISEKSEIFDDQFSVERPDGSNFTLKIRSTKLEDSAMYFCASSRREHGYTFGSGTRLTVV.

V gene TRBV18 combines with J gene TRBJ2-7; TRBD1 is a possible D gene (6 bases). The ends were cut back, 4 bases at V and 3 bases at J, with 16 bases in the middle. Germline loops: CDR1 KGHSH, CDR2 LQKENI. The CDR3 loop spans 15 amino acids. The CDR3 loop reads CASSQGQGKVYEQYF. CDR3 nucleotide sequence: TGTGCCAGCTCACAGGGGCAGGGGAAGGTCTACGAGCAGTACTTC. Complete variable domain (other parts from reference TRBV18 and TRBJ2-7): NAGVMQNPRHLVRRRGQEARLRCSPMKGHSHVYWYRQLPEEGLKFMVYLQKENIIDESGMPKERFSAEFPKEGPSILRIQQVVRGDSAAYFCASSQGQGKVYEQYFGPGTRLTVT.

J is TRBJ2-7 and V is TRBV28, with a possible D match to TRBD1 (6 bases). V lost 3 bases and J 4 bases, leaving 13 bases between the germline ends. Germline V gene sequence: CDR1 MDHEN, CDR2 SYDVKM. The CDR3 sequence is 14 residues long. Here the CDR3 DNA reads TGTGCCAGCAGTTTTCGGGGACACGGGTACGAGCAGTACTTC. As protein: CASSFRGHGYEQYF.

CDR3 protein: CASSFGTGETEAFF. The DNA for the CDR3 is TGCGCCAGCAGCTTTGGGACAGGGGAAACTGAAGCTTTCTTT. J is TRBJ1-1 and V is TRBV5-1, with 10 bases that match TRBD1. CDR3 length: 14 amino acids. With 2 bases clipped from V and 5 bases from J, the junction kept 3 bases outside the gene matches. In germline, CDR1 is SGHRS, CDR2 YFSETQ.

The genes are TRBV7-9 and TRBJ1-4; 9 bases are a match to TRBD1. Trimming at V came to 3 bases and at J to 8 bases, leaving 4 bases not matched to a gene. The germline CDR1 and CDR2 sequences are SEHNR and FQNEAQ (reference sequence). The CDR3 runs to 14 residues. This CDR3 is CASSLGQGDEKLFF. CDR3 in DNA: TGTGCCAGCAGCTTGGGACAGGGTGACGAAAAACTGTTTTTT.

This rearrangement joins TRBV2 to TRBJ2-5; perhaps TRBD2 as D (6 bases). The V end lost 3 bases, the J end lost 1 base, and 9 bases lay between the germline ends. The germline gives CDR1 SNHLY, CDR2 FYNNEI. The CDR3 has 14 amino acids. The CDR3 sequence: CASSEREAQETQYF. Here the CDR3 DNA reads TGTGCCAGCAGTGAGCGGGAAGCCCAAGAGACCCAGTACTTC.

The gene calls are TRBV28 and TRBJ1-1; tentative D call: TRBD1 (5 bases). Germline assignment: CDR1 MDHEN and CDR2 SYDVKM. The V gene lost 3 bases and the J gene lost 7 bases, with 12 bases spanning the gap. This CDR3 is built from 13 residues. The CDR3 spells CASSFRERGEAFF. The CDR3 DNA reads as TGTGCCAGCAGTTTCAGAGAGAGGGGTGAAGCTTTCTTT.

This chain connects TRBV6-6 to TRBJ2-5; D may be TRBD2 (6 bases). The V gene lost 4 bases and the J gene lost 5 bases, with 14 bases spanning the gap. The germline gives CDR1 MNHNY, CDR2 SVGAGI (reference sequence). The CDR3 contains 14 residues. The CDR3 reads CASSFPGGRETQYF. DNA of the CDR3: TGTGCCAGCAGTTTTCCCGGTGGGAGGGAGACCCAGTACTTC.

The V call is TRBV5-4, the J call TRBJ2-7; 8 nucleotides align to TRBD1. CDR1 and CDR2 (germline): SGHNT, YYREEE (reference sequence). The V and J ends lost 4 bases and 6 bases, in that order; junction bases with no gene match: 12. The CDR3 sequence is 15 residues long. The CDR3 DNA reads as TGTGCCAGCAGCCGGGGGACTGGACAGGGTCTCGAGCAGTACTTC. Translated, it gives CASSRGTGQGLEQYF.

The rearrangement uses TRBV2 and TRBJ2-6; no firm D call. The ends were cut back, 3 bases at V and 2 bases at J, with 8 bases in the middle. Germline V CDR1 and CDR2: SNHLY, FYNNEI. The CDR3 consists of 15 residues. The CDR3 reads CASSDEEPGANVLTF. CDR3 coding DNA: TGTGCCAGCAGTGACGAAGAGCCTGGGGCCAACGTCCTGACTTTC. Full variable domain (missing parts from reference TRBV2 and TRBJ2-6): EPEVTQTPSHQVTQMGQEVILRCVPISNHLYFYWYRQILGQKVEFLVSFYNNEISEKSEIFDDQFSVERPDGSNFTLKIRSTKLEDSAMYFCASSDEEPGANVLTFGAGSRLTVL.

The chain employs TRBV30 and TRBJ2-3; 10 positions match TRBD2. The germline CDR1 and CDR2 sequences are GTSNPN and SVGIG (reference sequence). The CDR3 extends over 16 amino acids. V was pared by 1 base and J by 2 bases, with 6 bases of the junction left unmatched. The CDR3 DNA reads TGTGCCTGGAGTGGCGGTAGCGGGAGGCCCACAGATACGCAGTATTTT. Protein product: CAWSGGSGRPTDTQYF.

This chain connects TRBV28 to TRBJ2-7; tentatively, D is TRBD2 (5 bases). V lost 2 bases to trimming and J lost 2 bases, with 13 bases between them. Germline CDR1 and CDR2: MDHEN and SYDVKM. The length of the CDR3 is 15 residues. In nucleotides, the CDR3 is TGTGCCAGCAGTTTAAACCAGCGGAAAACCTACGAGCAGTACTTC. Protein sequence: CASSLNQRKTYEQYF.

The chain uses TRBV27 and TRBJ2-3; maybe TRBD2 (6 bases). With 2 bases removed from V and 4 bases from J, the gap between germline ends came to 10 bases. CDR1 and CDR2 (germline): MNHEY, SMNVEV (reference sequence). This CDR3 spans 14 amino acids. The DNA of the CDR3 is TGTGCCAGCAGTTTAGGCGGGACTTCAGATACGCAGTATTTT. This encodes CASSLGGTSDTQYF.

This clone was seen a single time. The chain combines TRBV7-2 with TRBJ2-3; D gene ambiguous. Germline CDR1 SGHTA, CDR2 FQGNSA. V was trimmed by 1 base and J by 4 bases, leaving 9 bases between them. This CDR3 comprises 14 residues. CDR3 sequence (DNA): TGTGCCAGCAGCTTAGGGACCGCCGCAGATACGCAGTATTTT. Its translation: CASSLGTAADTQYF.

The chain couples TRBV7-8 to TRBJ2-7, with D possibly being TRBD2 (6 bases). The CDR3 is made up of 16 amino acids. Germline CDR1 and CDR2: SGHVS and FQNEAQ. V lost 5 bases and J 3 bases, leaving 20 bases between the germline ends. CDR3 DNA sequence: TGTGCCAGCAGCCCGTTCCTGACGGGAGTGATCTACGAGCAGTACTTC. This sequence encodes CASSPFLTGVIYEQYF.

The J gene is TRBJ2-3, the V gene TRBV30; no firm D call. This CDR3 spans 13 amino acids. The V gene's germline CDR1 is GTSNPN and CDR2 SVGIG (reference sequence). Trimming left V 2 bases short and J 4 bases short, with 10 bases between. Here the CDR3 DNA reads TGTGCCTGGAGTCCTGGGCCCTCAGATACGCAGTATTTT. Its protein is CAWSPGPSDTQYF.

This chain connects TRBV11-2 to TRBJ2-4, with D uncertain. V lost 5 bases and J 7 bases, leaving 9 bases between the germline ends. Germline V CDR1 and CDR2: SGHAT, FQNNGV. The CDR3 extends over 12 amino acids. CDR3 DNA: TGTGCCAGCAGCGCCATTACGAACATTCAGTACTTC. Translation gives CASSAITNIQYF.

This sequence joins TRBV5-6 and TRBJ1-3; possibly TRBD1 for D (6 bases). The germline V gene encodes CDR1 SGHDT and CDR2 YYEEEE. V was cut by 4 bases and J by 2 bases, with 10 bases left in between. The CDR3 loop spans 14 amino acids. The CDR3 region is CASSHRTAGNTIYF. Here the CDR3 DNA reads TGTGCCAGCAGCCATCGGACAGCTGGAAACACCATATATTTT.

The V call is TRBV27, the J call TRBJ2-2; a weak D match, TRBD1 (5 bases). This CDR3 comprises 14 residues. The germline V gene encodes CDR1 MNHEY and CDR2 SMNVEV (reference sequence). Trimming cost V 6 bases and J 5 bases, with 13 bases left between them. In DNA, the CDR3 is TGTGCCAGCAGGAAGGGGTATTCTACCGGGGAGCTGTTTTTT. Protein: CASRKGYSTGELFF.

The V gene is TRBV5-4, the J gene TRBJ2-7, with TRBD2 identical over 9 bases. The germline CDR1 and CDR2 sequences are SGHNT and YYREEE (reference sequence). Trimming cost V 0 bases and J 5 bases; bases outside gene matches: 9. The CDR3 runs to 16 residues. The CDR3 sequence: CASSLALAGMGNEQYF. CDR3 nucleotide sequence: TGTGCCAGCAGCTTGGCGCTAGCGGGAATGGGGAACGAGCAGTACTTC.

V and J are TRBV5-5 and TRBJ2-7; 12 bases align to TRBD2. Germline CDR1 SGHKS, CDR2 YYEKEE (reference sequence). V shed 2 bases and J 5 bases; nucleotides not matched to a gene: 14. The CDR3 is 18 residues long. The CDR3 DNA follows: TGTGCCAGCAGCTTATATCCACTGACTAGCGGGAGTCAGAACGAGCAGTACTTC. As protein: CASSLYPLTSGSQNEQYF.

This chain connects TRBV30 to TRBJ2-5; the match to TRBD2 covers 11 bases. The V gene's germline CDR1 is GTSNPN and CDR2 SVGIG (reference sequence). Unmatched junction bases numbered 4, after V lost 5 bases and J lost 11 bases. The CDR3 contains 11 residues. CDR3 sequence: CAWAGLAEQYF. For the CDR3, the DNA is TGTGCCTGGGCGGGACTAGCGGAGCAGTACTTC.

DNA of the CDR3: TGTGCCACCAGCAGGGCGTTTGTGAACTATGGCTACACCTTC. Amino acids: CATSRAFVNYGYTF. V is TRBV15 and J is TRBJ1-2; D not resolved. This CDR3 spans 14 amino acids. CDR1 LNHNV and CDR2 YYDKDF come from the germline V gene (reference sequence). Trimming left V 3 bases short and J 2 bases short, with 10 bases between.

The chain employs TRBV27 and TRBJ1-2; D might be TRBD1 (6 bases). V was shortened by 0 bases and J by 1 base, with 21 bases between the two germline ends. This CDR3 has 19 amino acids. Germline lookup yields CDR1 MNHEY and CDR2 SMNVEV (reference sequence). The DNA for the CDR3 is TGTGCCAGCAGTTTATCTCAGGACAGACGAGAGCCTTTTAACTATGGCTACACCTTC. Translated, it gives CASSLSQDRREPFNYGYTF.

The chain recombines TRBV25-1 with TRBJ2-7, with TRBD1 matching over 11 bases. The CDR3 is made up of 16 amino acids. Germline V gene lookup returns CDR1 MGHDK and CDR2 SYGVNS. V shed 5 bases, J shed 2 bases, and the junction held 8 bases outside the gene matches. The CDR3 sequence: CASSTPGQGDPYEQYF. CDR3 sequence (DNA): TGTGCCAGCAGTACCCCGGGACAGGGGGATCCCTACGAGCAGTACTTC.

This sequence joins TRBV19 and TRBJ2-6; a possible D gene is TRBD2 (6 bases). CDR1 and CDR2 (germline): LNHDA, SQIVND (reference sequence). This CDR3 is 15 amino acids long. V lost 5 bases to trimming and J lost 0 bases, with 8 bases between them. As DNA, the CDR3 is TGTGCCAGTAGTGCCGGGGGCTCTGGGGCCAACGTCCTGACTTTC. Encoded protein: CASSAGGSGANVLTF.

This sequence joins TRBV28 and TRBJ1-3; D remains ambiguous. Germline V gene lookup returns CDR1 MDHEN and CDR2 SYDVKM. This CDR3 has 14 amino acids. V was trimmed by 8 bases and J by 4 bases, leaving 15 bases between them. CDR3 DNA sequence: TGTGCCAGCGCACCAAGCATCAAAGGAAACACCATATATTTT. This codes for CASAPSIKGNTIYF.

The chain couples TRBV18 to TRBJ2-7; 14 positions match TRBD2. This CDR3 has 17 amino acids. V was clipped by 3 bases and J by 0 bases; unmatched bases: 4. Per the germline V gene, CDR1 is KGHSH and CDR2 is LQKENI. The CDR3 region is CASSPPGLAGVSYEQYF. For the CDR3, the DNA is TGTGCCAGCTCACCTCCGGGACTAGCGGGAGTCTCCTACGAGCAGTACTTC.

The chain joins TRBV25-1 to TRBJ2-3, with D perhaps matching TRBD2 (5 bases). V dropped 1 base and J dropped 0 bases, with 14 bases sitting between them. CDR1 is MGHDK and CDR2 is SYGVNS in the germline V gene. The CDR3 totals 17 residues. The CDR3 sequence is CASSESLGLSSTDTQYF. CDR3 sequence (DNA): TGTGCCAGCAGTGAATCCCTCGGACTCTCTAGCACAGATACGCAGTATTTT.

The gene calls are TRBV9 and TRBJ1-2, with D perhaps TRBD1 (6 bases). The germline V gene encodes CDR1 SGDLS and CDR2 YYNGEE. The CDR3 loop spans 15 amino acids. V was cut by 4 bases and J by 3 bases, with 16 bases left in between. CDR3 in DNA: TGTGCCAGCAGCAAGAATCAGGGGACCTACTATGGCTACACCTTC. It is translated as CASSKNQGTYYGYTF.

The CDR3 DNA follows: TGCGCCAGCAGATCCTCGGGCAGGGCTGGCACTGAAGCTTTCTTT. As protein: CASRSSGRAGTEAFF. The rearrangement uses TRBV5-1 and TRBJ1-1, with D tentatively TRBD1 (5 bases). V was trimmed by 5 bases and J by 4 bases, leaving 18 bases between them. The CDR3 consists of 15 residues. Germline loops: CDR1 SGHRS, CDR2 YFSETQ.